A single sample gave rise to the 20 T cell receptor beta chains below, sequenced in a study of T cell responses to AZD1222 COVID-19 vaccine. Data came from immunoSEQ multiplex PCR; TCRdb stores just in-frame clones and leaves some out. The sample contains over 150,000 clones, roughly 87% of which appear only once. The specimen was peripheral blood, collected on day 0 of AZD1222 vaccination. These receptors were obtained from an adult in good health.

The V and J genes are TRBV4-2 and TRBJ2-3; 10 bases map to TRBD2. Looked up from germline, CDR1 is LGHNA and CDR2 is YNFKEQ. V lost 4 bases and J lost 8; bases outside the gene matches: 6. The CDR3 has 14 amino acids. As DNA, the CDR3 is TGTGCCAGCAGCCGGACTAGCGGTGCAGGTACGCAGTATTTT. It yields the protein CASSRTSGAGTQYF.

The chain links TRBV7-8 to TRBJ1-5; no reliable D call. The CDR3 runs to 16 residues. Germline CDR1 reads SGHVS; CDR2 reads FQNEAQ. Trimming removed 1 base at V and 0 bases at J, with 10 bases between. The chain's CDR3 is CASSLEKRYSNQPQHF. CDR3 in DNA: TGTGCCAGCAGCTTAGAGAAGAGGTATAGCAATCAGCCCCAGCATTTT.

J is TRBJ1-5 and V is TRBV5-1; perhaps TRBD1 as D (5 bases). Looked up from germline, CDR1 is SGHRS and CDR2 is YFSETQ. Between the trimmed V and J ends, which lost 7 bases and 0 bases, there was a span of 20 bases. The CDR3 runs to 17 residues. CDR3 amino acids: CASQRGSAPPSNQPQHF. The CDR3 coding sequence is TGCGCCAGCCAGAGGGGCAGCGCCCCACCTAGCAATCAGCCCCAGCATTTT.

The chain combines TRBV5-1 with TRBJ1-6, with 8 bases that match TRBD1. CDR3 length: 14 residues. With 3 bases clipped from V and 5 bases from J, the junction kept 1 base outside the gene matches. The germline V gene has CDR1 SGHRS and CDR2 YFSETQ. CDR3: CASSWTGNNSPLHF. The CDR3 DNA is TGCGCCAGCAGCTGGACAGGGAATAATTCACCCCTCCACTTT.

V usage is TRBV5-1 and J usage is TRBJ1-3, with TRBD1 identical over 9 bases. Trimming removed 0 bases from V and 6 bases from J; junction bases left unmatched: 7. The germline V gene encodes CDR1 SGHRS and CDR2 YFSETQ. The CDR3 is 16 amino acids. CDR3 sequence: CASSLEVGQGTNTIYF. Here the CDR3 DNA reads TGCGCCAGCAGCTTGGAGGTGGGACAGGGCACAAACACCATATATTTT.

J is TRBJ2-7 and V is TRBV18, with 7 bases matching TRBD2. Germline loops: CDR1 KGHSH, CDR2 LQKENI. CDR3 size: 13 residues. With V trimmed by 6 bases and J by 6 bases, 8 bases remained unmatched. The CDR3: CASSREHRIEQYF. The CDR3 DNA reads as TGTGCCAGCTCGCGGGAGCACCGGATCGAGCAGTACTTC.

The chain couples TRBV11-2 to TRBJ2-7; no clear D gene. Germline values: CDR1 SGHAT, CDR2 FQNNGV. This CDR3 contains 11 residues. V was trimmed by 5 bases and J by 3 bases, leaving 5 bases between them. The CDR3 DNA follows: TGTGCCAGCAGCGCCTACTACGAGCAGTACTTC. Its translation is CASSAYYEQYF. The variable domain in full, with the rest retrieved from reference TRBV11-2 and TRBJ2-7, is EAGVAQSPRYKIIEKRQSVAFWCNPISGHATLYWYQQILGQGPKLLIQFQNNGVVDDSQLPKDRFSAERLKGVDSTLKIQPAKLEDSAVYLCASSAYYEQYFGPGTRLTVT.

The CDR3 bases are TGTGCCAGCAGCCAACGCCAGACCCAGCCCCAGCATTTT. Translating gives CASSQRQTQPQHF. The chain combines TRBV3-1 (or the pseudogene TRBV3-2) with TRBJ1-5; D unresolved. The length of the CDR3 is 13 residues. Per germline, CDR1 LGHDT and CDR2 YNNKEL (reference sequence). Trimming pared 2 bases from V and 7 bases from J, leaving 9 bases between.

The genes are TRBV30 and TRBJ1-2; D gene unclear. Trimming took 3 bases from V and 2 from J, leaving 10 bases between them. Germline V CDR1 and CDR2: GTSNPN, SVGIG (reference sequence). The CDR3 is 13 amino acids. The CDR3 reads CAWRLYGNYGYTF. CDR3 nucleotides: TGTGCCTGGAGACTGTACGGGAACTATGGCTACACCTTC. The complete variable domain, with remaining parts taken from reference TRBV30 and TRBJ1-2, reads SQTIHQWPATLVQPVGSPLSLECTVEGTSNPNLYWYRQAAGRGLQLLFYSVGIGQISSEVPQNLSASRPQDRQFILSSKKLLLSDSGFYLCAWRLYGNYGYTFGSGTRLTVV.

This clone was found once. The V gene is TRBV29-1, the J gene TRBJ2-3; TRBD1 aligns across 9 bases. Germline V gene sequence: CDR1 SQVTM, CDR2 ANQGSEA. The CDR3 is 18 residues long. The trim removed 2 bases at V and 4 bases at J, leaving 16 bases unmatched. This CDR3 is CSVEPPPPGQGPADTQYF. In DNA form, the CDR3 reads TGCAGCGTTGAACCCCCCCCACCGGGACAGGGACCGGCAGATACGCAGTATTTT.

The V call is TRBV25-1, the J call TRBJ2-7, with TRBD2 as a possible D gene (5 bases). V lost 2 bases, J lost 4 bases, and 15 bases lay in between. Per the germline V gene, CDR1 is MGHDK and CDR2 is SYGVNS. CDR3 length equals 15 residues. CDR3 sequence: CASSEGRGLLYEQYF. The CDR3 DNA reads TGTGCCAGCAGTGAAGGGAGAGGCCTCCTTTACGAGCAGTACTTC.

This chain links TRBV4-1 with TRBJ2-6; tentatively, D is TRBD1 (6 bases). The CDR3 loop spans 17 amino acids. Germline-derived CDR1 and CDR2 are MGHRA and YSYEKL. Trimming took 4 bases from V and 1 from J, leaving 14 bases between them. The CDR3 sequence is CASSLDRTNSGANVLTF. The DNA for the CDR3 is TGCGCCAGCAGCCTAGACAGGACCAATTCTGGGGCCAACGTCCTGACTTTC.

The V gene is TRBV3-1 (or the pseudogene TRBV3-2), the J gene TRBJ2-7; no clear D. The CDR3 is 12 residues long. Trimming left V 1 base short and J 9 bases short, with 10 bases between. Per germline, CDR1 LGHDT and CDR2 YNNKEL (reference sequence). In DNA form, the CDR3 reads TGTGCCAGCAGCCAAGTAGAGACGCGGCAGTACTTC. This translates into CASSQVETRQYF.

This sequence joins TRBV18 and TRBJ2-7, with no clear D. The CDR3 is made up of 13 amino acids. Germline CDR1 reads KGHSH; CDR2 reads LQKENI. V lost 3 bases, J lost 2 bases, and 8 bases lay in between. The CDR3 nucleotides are TGTGCCAGCTCACCTCGGCGGACCTACGAGCAGTACTTC. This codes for CASSPRRTYEQYF. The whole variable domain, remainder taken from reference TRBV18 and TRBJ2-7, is NAGVMQNPRHLVRRRGQEARLRCSPMKGHSHVYWYRQLPEEGLKFMVYLQKENIIDESGMPKERFSAEFPKEGPSILRIQQVVRGDSAAYFCASSPRRTYEQYFGPGTRLTVT.

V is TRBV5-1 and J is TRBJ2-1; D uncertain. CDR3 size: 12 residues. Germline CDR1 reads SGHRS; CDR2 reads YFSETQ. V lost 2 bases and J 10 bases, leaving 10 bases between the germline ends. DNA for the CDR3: TGCGCCAGCAGCTTAAACAACCACGAGCAGTTCTTC. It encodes CASSLNNHEQFF.

The CDR3 DNA reads as TGTGCCAGCAGCTGGCAGGGGAGGGGGACCTATGGCTACACCTTC. Its translation: CASSWQGRGTYGYTF. This chain joins TRBV5-5 and TRBJ1-2, with D maybe TRBD1 (6 bases). Between the trimmed V and J ends, which lost 3 bases and 4 bases, there was a span of 16 bases. This CDR3 contains 15 residues. Germline V CDR1 and CDR2: SGHKS, YYEKEE (reference sequence).

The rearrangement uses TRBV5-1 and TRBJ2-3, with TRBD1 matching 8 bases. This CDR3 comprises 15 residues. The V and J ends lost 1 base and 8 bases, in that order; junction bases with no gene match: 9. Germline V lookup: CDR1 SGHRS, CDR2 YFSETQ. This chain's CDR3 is CASSLSGTGQGTQYF. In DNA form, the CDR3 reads TGCGCCAGCAGCTTGTCCGGGACAGGCCAAGGTACGCAGTATTTT.

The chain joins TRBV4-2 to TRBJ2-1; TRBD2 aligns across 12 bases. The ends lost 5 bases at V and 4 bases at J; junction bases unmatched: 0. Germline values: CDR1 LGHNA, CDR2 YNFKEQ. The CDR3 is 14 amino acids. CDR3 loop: CASSGLAGYNEQFF. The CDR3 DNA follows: TGTGCCAGCAGCGGACTAGCGGGGTACAATGAGCAGTTCTTC.

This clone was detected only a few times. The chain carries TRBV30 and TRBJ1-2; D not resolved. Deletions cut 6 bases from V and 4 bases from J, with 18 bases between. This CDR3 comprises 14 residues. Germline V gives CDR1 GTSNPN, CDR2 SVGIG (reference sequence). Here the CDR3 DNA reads TGTGCCTGCTCGTCGGATGAGGCCTTCTATGGCTACACCTTC. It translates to CACSSDEAFYGYTF.

CDR3 coding DNA: TGTGCCAGCAGCGGTCAGATCAATGAAAAACTGTTTTTT. Protein: CASSGQINEKLFF. The chain joins TRBV7-9 to TRBJ1-4, with D unresolved. Germline CDR1 SEHNR, CDR2 FQNEAQ (reference sequence). V was cut by 5 bases and J by 5 bases, with 9 bases left in between. The CDR3 is made up of 13 amino acids.